The entry below describes one TCR beta chain. What it binds is unknown. The entry originates in a study of siplizumab effects on memory and regulatory T cells. Study results and limitations: Roughly 75-96% of dividing CD4+ or CD8+ clones were without an attributable naive or memory phenotype. With siplizumab, cumulative frequency of CD4+ memory-derived alloreactive sequences dropped significantly. Naive T cells were seen as more diverse than memory cells and as major alloresponse contributors.

TCR templates, some 93,000 per sample, were assayed. The data were produced by immunoSEQ multiplex PCR, yet TCRdb's version contains in-frame clones alone and is incomplete. This sample has fewer than 120,000 clones, with roughly 89% found just once. Losses at the gene ends were 3 bases for V and 3 bases for J; bases not matched to a gene: 5. The CDR3 covers 16 residues. The germline CDR1 and CDR2 sequences are SGDLS and YYNGEE. This clonotype originated in a human donor in good health. This sequence joins TRBV9 and TRBJ1-4; 10 nucleotides agree with TRBD1. Sample: CD4+ T cells sorted from blood. The DNA of the CDR3 is TGTGCCAGCAGCGCAGGTGGGACAGGGGCTAATGAAAAACTGTTTTTT. Its protein is CASSAGGTGANEKLFF.